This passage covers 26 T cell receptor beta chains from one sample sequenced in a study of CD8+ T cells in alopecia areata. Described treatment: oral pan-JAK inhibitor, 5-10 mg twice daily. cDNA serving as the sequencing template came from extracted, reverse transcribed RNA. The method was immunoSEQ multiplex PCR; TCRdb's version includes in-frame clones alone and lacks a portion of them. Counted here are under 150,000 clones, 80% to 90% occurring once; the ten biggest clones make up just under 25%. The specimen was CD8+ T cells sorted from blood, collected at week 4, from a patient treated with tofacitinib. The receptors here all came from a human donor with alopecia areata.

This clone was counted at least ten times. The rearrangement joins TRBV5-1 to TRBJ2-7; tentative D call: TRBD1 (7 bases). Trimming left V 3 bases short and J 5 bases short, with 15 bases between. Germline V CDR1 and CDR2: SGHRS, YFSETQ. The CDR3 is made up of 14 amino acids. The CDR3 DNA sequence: TGCGCCAGCAGCTCTCGACAGGGACTCGACGAGCAGTACTTC. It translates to CASSSRQGLDEQYF. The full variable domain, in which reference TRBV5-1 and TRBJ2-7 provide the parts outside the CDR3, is KAGVTQTPRYLIKTRGQQVTLSCSPISGHRSVSWYQQTPGQGLQFLFEYFSETQRNKGNFPGRFSGRQFSNSRSEMNVSTLELGDSALYLCASSSRQGLDEQYFGPGTRLTVT.

The CDR3 sequence is CASSQATGGAEEAFF. The CDR3 DNA reads TGCGCCAGCAGCCAGGCGACAGGGGGCGCGGAAGAAGCTTTCTTT. The chain uses TRBV4-3 and TRBJ1-1; 10 bases are shared with TRBD1. The CDR3 length is 15 residues. Germline V gives CDR1 LGHNA, CDR2 YSLEER. J was trimmed by 8 bases and V by 3 bases; bases with no gene match: 9.

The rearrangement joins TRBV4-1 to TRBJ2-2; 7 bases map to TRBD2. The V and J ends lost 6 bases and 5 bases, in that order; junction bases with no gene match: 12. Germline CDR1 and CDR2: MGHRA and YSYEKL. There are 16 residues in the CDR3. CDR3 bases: TGCGCCAGCAGTCGGGGGGTCCCCTCTGGGACCGGGGAGCTGTTTTTT. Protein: CASSRGVPSGTGELFF.

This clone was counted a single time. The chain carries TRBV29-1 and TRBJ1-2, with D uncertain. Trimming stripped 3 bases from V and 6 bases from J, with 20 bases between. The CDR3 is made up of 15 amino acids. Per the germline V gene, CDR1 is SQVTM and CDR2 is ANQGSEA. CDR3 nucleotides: TGCAGCGTTGAGATCGGAATAGGCTACGAAGATGGCTACACCTTC. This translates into CSVEIGIGYEDGYTF.

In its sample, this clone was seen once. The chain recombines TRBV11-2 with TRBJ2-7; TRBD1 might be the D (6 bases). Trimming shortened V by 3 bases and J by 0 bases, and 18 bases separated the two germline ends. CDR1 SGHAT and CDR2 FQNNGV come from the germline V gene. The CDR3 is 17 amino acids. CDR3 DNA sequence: TGTGCCAGCAGCTTTTTGCCAGGGGCCAGTTTCTCCTACGAGCAGTACTTC. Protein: CASSFLPGASFSYEQYF.

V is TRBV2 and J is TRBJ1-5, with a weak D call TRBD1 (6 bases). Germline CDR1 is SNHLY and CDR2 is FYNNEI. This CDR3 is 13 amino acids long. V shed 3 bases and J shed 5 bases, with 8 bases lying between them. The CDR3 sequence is CASSDEGDQPQHF. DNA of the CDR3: TGTGCCAGCAGTGACGAGGGGGATCAGCCCCAGCATTTT.

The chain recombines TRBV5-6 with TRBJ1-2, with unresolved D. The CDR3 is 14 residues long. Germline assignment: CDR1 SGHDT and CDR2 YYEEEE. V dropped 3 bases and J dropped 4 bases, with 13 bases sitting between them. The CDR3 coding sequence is TGTGCCAGCAGCTCCCATGTGATCTTCTATGGCTACACCTTC. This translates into CASSSHVIFYGYTF. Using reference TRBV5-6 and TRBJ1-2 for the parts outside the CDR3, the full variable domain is DAGVTQSPTHLIKTRGQQVTLRCSPKSGHDTVSWYQQALGQGPQFIFQYYEEEERQRGNFPDRFSGHQFPNYSSELNVNALLLGDSALYLCASSSHVIFYGYTFGSGTRLTVV.

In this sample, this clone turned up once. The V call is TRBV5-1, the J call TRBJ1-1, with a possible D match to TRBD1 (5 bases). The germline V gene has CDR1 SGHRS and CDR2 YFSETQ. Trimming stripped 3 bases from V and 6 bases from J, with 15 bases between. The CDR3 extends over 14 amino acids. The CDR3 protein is CASSYRDPSSEAFF. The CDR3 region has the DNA TGCGCCAGCAGCTACCGGGACCCCTCCTCTGAAGCTTTCTTT.

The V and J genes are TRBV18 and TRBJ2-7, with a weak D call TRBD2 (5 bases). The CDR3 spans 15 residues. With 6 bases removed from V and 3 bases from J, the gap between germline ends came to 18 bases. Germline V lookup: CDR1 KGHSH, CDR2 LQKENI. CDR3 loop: CASSAVWTPCYEQYF. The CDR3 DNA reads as TGTGCCAGCTCGGCCGTTTGGACTCCGTGCTACGAGCAGTACTTC.

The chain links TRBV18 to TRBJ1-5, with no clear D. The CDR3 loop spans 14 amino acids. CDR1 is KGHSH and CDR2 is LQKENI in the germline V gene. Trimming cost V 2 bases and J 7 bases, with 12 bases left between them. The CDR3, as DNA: TGTGCCAGCTCACCAGGCGCTGTTAGGCAGCCCCAGCATTTT. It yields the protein CASSPGAVRQPQHF.

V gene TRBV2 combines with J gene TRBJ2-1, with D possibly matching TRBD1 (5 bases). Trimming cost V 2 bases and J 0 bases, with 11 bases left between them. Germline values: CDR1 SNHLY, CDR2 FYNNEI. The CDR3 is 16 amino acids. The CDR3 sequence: CASSERGRSSYNEQFF. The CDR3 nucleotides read TGTGCCAGCAGTGAAAGGGGAAGGAGCTCCTACAATGAGCAGTTCTTC.

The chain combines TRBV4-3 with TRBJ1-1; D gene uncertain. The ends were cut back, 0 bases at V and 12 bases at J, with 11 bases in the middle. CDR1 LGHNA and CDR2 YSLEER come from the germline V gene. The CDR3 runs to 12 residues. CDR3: CASSQDEGFTFF. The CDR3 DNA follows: TGCGCCAGCAGCCAAGATGAGGGATTTACTTTCTTT.

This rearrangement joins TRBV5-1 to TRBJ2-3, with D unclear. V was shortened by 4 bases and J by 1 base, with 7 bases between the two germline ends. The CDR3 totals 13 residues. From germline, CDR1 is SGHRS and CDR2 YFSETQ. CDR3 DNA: TGCGCCAGCAGCGACCGGGGCACAGATACGCAGTATTTT. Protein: CASSDRGTDTQYF.

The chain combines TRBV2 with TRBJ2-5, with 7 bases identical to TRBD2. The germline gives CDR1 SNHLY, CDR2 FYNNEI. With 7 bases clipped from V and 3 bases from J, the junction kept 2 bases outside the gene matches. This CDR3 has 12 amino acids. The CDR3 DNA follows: TGTGCCAGCATCGCGGGGGAAGAGACCCAGTACTTC. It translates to CASIAGEETQYF.

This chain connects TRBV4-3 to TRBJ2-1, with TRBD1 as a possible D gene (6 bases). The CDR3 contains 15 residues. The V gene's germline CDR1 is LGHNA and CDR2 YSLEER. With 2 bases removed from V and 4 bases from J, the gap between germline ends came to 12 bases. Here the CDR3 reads CASSQYREIYNEQFF. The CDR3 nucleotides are TGCGCCAGCAGCCAATACAGGGAAATATACAATGAGCAGTTCTTC.

CDR3 residues: CASSFGTGGVYEQYF. The CDR3 nucleotides read TGTGCCAGCAGCTTTGGGACAGGGGGTGTCTACGAGCAGTACTTC. The chain links TRBV5-6 to TRBJ2-7; 11 bases agree with TRBD1. J gave up 3 bases and V 2 bases, and 4 bases lay outside the gene matches. CDR1 and CDR2 from the germline V gene are SGHDT and YYEEEE. The CDR3 consists of 15 residues.

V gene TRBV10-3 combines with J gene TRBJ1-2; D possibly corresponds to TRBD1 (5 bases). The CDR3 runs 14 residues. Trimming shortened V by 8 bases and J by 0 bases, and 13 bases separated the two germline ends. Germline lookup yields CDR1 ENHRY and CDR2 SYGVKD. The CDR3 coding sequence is TGTGCCATCGCCTCCGGGGCCGCTAACTATGGCTACACCTTC. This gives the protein CAIASGAANYGYTF.

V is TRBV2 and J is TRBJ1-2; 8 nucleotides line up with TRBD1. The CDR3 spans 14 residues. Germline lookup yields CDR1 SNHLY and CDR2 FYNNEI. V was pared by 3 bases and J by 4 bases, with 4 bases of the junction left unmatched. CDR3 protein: CASSEDRALYGYTF. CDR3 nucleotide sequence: TGTGCCAGCAGTGAGGACAGGGCCCTCTATGGCTACACCTTC.

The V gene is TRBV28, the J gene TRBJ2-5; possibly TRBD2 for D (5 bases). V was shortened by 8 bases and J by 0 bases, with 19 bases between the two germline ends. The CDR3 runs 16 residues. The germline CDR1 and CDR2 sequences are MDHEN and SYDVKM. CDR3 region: CASSKTRTGYQETQYF. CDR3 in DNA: TGTGCCAGCTCTAAAACTCGGACGGGATACCAAGAGACCCAGTACTTC.

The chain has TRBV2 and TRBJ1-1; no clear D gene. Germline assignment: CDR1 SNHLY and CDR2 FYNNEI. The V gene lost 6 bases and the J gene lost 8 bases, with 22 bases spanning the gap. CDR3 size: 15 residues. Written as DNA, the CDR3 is TGTGCCAGCAGGAAGGCCACAGACGGGAGATACGAAGCTTTCTTT. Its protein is CASRKATDGRYEAFF.

The CDR3 region is CASGLPDGTEGKETQYF. In DNA form, the CDR3 reads TGTGCTAGTGGTTTGCCCGACGGGACGGAAGGTAAAGAGACCCAGTACTTC. The V call is TRBV12-5, the J call TRBJ2-5; TRBD1 or TRBD2 may be the D gene (5 bases each). The CDR3 contains 17 residues. V was trimmed by 2 bases and J by 3 bases, leaving 19 bases between them. Germline CDR1 is LGHNT and CDR2 is FRNRAP.

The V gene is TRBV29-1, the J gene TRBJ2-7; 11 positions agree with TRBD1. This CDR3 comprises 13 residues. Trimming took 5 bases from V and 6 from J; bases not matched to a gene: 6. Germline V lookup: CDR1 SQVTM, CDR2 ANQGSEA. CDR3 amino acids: CSVFGTGGFEQYF. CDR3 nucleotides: TGCAGCGTTTTTGGGACAGGGGGTTTCGAGCAGTACTTC.

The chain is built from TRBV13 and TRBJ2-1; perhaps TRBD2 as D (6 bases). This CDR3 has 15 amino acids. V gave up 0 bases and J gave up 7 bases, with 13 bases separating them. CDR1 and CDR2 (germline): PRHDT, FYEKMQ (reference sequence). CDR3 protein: CASSLGLAPQNEQFF. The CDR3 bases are TGTGCCAGCAGCTTAGGGCTAGCGCCCCAAAATGAGCAGTTCTTC.

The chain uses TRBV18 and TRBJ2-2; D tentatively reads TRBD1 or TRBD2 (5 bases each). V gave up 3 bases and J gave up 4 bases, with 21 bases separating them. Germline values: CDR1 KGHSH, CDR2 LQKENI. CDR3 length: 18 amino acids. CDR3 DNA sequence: TGTGCCAGCTCACCTAGTGCCGGGACCGCACTGGCCACCGGGGAGCTGTTTTTT. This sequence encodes CASSPSAGTALATGELFF.

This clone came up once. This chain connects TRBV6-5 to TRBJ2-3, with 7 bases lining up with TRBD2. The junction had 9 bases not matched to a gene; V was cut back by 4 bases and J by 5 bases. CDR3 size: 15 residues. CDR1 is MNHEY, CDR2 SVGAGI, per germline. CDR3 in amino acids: CASSWGGGARDTQYF. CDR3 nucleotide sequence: TGTGCCAGCAGTTGGGGCGGGGGTGCAAGAGATACGCAGTATTTT.

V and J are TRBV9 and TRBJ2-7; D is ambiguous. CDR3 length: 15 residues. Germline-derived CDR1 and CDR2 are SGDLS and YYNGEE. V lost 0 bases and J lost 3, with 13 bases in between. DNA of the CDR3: TGTGCCAGCAGCGTAGGGGATGATTCTGACTACGAGCAGTACTTC. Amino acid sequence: CASSVGDDSDYEQYF. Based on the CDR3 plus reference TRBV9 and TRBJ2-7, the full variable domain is DSGVTQTPKHLITATGQRVTLRCSPRSGDLSVYWYQQSLDQGLQFLIQYYNGEERAKGNILERFSAQQFPDLHSELNLSSLELGDSALYFCASSVGDDSDYEQYFGPGTRLTVT.